What follows describes a single TCR beta chain. A single record per CDR3 protein comes from TCRdb applying MiXCR to the 5' RACE reads. The sample includes some 350,000 distinct CDR3 sequences, roughly 14% of them seen just once. The data derive from a study of CD8 T cells in ankylosing spondylitis. Germline CDR1 DFQATT, CDR2 SNEGSKA (reference sequence). This CDR3 is built from 14 residues. Trimming stripped 0 bases from V and 4 bases from J, with 11 bases between. The sequenced material came from blood, either unsorted or a sorted T cell fraction (not recorded which). The receptor comes from a male donor with ankylosing spondylitis or in good health (not recorded which). V is TRBV20-1 and J is TRBJ2-3; the D is unclear. The CDR3 loop reads CSARESGPADTQYF. The DNA for the CDR3 is TGCAGTGCTAGAGAAAGTGGACCGGCAGATACGCAGTATTTT.